This TCR beta chain was retrieved from a study of T-cell reconstitution after alpha-beta-depleted transplantation in children. This clonotype appeared many times. Construction of the TCRbeta library involved unique molecular identifiers. TCRdb used MiXCR to reprocess the PCR reads, holding one entry per CDR3 protein. The table has some 240,000 distinct CDR3 sequences, about 11% seen once. This sample comprised PBMCs from the stem cell graft donor, obtained from the stem cell graft. This clonotype was obtained from a human donor who donated a stem cell graft to a child with acute lymphoblastic leukemia.

The CDR3, as DNA: TGTGCCAGCAGTTTTGCTAGCGGGACAGAGACCCAGTACTTC. This translates into CASSFASGTETQYF. This chain links TRBV27 with TRBJ2-5; the match to TRBD2 covers 9 bases. The CDR3 spans 14 residues. V lost 3 bases, J lost 4 bases, and 3 bases stayed unmatched. In germline, CDR1 is MNHEY, CDR2 SMNVEV (reference sequence).